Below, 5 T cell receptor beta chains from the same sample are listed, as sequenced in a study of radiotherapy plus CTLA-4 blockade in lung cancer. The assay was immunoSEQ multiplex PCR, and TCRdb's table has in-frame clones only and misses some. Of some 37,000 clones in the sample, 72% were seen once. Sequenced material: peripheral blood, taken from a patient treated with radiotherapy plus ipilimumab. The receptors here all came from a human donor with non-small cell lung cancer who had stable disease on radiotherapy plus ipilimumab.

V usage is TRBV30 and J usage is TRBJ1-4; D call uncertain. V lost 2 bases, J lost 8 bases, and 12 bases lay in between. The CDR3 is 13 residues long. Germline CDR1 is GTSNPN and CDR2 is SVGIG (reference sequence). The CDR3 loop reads CAWSLLAVEKLFF. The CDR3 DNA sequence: TGTGCCTGGAGTCTGTTGGCCGTGGAAAAACTGTTTTTT.

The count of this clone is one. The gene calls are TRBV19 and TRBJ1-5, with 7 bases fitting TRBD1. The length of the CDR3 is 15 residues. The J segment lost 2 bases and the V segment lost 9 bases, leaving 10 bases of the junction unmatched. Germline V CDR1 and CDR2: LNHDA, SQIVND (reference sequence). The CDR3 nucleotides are TGTGCCAGCAGACAGGGTTTTTTGGGCAATCAGCCCCAGCATTTT. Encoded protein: CASRQGFLGNQPQHF.

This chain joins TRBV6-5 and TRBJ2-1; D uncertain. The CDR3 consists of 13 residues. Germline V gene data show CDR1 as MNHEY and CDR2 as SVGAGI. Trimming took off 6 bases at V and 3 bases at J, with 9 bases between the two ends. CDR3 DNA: TGTGCCAGCAGAACAGATATCTACAATGAGCAGTTCTTC. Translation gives CASRTDIYNEQFF.

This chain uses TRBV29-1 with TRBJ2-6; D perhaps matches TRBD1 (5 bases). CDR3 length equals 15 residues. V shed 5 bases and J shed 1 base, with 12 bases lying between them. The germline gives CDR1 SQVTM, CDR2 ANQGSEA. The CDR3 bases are TGCAGCGTTTCCACCGGACAATCTGGGGCCAACGTCCTGACTTTC. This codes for CSVSTGQSGANVLTF. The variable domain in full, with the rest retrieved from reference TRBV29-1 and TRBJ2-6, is SAVISQKPSRDICQRGTSLTIQCQVDSQVTMMFWYRQQPGQSLTLIATANQGSEATYESGFVIDKFPISRPNLTFSTLTVSNMSPEDSSIYLCSVSTGQSGANVLTFGAGSRLTVL.

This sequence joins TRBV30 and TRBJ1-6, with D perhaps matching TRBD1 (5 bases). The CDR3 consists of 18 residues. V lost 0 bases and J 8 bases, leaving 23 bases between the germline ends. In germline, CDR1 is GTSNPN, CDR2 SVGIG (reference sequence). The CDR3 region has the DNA TGTGCCTGGAGTGTACTGCAGGGATTTCGATTGTCCGATTCACCCCTCCACTTT. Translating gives CAWSVLQGFRLSDSPLHF.